This TCR beta chain originates from a study of T cell repertoires and Cas9 in healthy adults. Study-level information: CD4 and CD8 compartments: SpCas9-reactive T cells profiled for potency, cytotoxicity, lineage.

Sequenced by immunoSEQ multiplex PCR; TCRdb stores in-frame clones only, minus some. The table lists about 15,000 clones, roughly 90% of them singletons. Overall study results and limits: SpCas9-reactive effector T cells were reportedly restrained in vitro by SpCas9-reactive regulatory T cells.

This clone was picked up one time. What it binds is unknown. The CDR3 length is 14 residues. Per the germline V gene, CDR1 is LNHDA and CDR2 is SQIVND (reference sequence). Unmatched junction bases numbered 7, after V lost 6 bases and J lost 7 bases. Material for sequencing was Tregs (CD4+, CD25+, CD127-, CD137-, CD154-) from PBMCs; culture status not recorded. The V call is TRBV19, the J call TRBJ1-5; 9 bases agree with TRBD1. The TCR originated in a human donor in good health. CDR3 sequence (DNA): TGTGCCAGTAGATGGACAGGGGAAGGGCAGCCCCAGCATTTT. It is translated as CASRWTGEGQPQHF.